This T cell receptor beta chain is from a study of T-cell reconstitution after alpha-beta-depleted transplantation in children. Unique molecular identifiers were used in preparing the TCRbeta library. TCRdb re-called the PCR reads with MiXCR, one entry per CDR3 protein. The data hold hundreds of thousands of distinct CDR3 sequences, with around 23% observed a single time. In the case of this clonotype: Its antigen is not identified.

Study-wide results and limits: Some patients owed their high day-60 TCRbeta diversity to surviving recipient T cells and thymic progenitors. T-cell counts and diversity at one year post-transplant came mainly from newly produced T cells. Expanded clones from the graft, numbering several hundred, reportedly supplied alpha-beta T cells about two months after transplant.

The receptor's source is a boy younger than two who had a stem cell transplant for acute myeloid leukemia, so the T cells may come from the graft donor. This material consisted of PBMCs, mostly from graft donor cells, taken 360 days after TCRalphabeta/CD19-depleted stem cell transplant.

The CDR3 reads CASSPDRGTEAFF. The CDR3 DNA reads TGTGCCAGCAGTCCGGACAGGGGTACTGAAGCTTTCTTT. V and J are TRBV6-1 and TRBJ1-1; 9 nucleotides align to TRBD1. Germline-derived CDR1 and CDR2 are MNHNS and SASEGT. The CDR3 is 13 residues long. Losses at the gene ends were 5 bases for V and 5 bases for J; bases not matched to a gene: 3.